The entry below describes one TCR beta chain. This entry belongs to a study of shared clonotypes between healthy human individuals. The CDR3 has 16 amino acids. V lost 5 bases to trimming and J lost 6 bases, with 19 bases between them. The germline gives CDR1 SGHVS, CDR2 FNYEAQ. Deep-level settings were used for running the assay. The assay was immunoSEQ multiplex PCR, and TCRdb's table has in-frame clones only and misses some. The profile shows 600,000 to 800,000 clones, approximately 77% of them singletons. The sequenced sample was memory CD4+ T cells sorted from blood. This sample's subset: CD45RA-negative fraction. The receptor was isolated from a woman aged 30 to 39 in good health. This chain links TRBV7-6 with TRBJ2-2, with no clear D. CDR3 nucleotide sequence: TGTGCCAGCAGCCCGAAGGTTTCTCCAGTCCCCGGGGAGCTGTTTTTT. It specifies CASSPKVSPVPGELFF.